This TCR beta chain is drawn from a study of shared clonotypes between healthy human individuals. Study-level background: Donor ages ranged 18 to 49 years: two women, a few men.

Germline-derived CDR1 and CDR2 are SGHRS and YFSETQ. The CDR3 sequence is 17 residues long. Trimming took 4 bases from V and 8 from J; bases not matched to a gene: 12. Deep level was the assay's run setting. The assay was immunoSEQ multiplex PCR, and TCRdb's table has in-frame clones only and misses some. The data hold about 1.1 million clones, with more than 75% observed a single time. General observations from the study: Sampling was confined to blood; repertoires within tissues likely differ.

About this clone itself: Its antigen is not identified.

This clonotype originated in a man in his late teens or twenties in good health. Some clones in this sample may be carry-over from other donors' samples. This sequence joins TRBV5-1 and TRBJ2-1, with 13 nucleotides matching TRBD2. The sample taken for sequencing was memory CD4+ T cells from PBMCs. Subset defined: CD45RA-negative fraction. The CDR3 DNA is TGCGCCAGCAGCCCCCGGCGGACTAGCGGGAGTGGTGATGAGCAGTTCTTC. Translated: CASSPRRTSGSGDEQFF.